These T cell receptor beta chains were read from a single sample in a study of cytomegalovirus exposure and HLA in healthy donors. Clones were read by immunoSEQ multiplex PCR, and TCRdb kept only the in-frame ones, dropping some. The sample lists tens of thousands of clones, approximately 95% occurring once. The specimen was PBMCs. The origin of the receptors is a man aged 18-30 years in good health and CMV-seropositive. Both conserved end residues are part of each CDR3. The order of the fields is D gene, clone size, J gene, CDR3 length, V gene, CDR3 protein, CDR3 DNA. The D gene is left open where the match is weak. Where a row states a size, it is once, few, many or the class of an expanded clone; other rows omit it.

d_gene: NA
abundance: NA
j_gene: TRBJ2-5
len: 13
v_gene: TRBV29-1
CDR3aa: CSAMTGLDGTQYF
CDR3nt: TGCAGCGCCATGACAGGCCTTGATGGGACCCAGTACTTC

d_gene: NA
abundance: NA
j_gene: TRBJ1-3
len: 14
v_gene: TRBV9
CDR3aa: CASSVAVTGNTIYF
CDR3nt: TGTGCCAGCAGCGTGGCAGTAACTGGAAACACCATATATTTT

d_gene: NA
abundance: NA
j_gene: TRBJ1-1
len: 15
v_gene: TRBV6-5
CDR3aa: CASSPGGMGNTEAFF
CDR3nt: TGTGCCAGCAGTCCCGGGGGGATGGGGAACACTGAAGCTTTCTTT

d_gene: TRBD2
abundance: once
j_gene: TRBJ2-1
len: 17
v_gene: TRBV7-9
CDR3aa: CASSSKVSGTRDNEQFF
CDR3nt: TGTGCCAGCAGCTCCAAAGTGTCCGGGACTAGAGACAATGAGCAGTTCTTC

d_gene: TRBD2
abundance: NA
j_gene: TRBJ2-1
len: 15
v_gene: TRBV10-3
CDR3aa: CAIRMTSGIGDEQFF
CDR3nt: TGTGCCATCAGGATGACTAGCGGGATAGGGGATGAGCAGTTCTTC

d_gene: TRBD2
abundance: NA
j_gene: TRBJ2-1
len: 16
v_gene: TRBV19
CDR3aa: CASTTSGTSSYNEQFF
CDR3nt: TGTGCCAGTACTACTAGCGGGACTAGCTCCTACAATGAGCAGTTCTTC

d_gene: TRBD1
abundance: NA
j_gene: TRBJ2-3
len: 14
v_gene: TRBV19
CDR3aa: CASSPRTGADTQYF
CDR3nt: TGTGCCAGTAGTCCGCGGACAGGGGCCGATACGCAGTATTTT

d_gene: NA
abundance: NA
j_gene: TRBJ2-3
len: 13
v_gene: TRBV6-5
CDR3aa: CASSNQGYDTQYF
CDR3nt: TGTGCCAGCAGTAATCAGGGGTATGATACGCAGTATTTT

d_gene: NA
abundance: NA
j_gene: TRBJ2-5
len: 14
v_gene: TRBV18
CDR3aa: CASSPRTDFGTQYF
CDR3nt: TGTGCCAGCTCACCGCGGACTGACTTTGGGACCCAGTACTTC

d_gene: TRBD2
abundance: NA
j_gene: TRBJ2-7
len: 16
v_gene: TRBV5-1
CDR3aa: CASSWPLAGASYEQYF
CDR3nt: TGCGCCAGCAGCTGGCCCTTAGCGGGAGCGTCATACGAGCAGTACTTC

d_gene: TRBD2
abundance: NA
j_gene: TRBJ2-7
len: 16
v_gene: TRBV5-1
CDR3aa: CASSSLAGGPRSEQYF
CDR3nt: TGCGCCAGCAGCTCTCTAGCGGGAGGGCCTCGGAGCGAGCAGTACTTC

d_gene: TRBD2
abundance: NA
j_gene: TRBJ2-1
len: 18
v_gene: TRBV10-3
CDR3aa: CAISSRTSGSRGYNEQFF
CDR3nt: TGTGCCATCAGTTCGAGGACTAGCGGGAGTCGAGGATACAATGAGCAGTTCTTC

d_gene: NA
abundance: NA
j_gene: TRBJ1-2
len: 12
v_gene: TRBV18
CDR3aa: CASSPTGSGYTF
CDR3nt: TGTGCCAGCTCACCCACAGGGAGTGGCTACACCTTC

d_gene: NA
abundance: NA
j_gene: TRBJ1-1
len: 16
v_gene: TRBV30
CDR3aa: CAWTSSRVHRDTEAFF
CDR3nt: TGTGCCTGGACTAGTAGCAGGGTTCATCGGGACACTGAAGCTTTCTTT

d_gene: TRBD1
abundance: NA
j_gene: TRBJ1-2
len: 14
v_gene: TRBV28
CDR3aa: CASLSGGVNYGYTF
CDR3nt: TGTGCCAGCCTCTCAGGGGGCGTAAACTATGGCTACACCTTC

d_gene: TRBD1
abundance: NA
j_gene: TRBJ2-7
len: 16
v_gene: TRBV4-1
CDR3aa: CASSQELDREYYEQYF
CDR3nt: TGCGCCAGCAGCCAAGAGCTGGACAGGGAATACTACGAGCAGTACTTC

d_gene: NA
abundance: NA
j_gene: TRBJ2-1
len: 12
v_gene: TRBV30
CDR3aa: CAWSEVAAEQFF
CDR3nt: TGTGCCTGGAGTGAGGTGGCGGCTGAGCAGTTCTTC

d_gene: TRBD1
abundance: NA
j_gene: TRBJ2-7
len: 14
v_gene: TRBV28
CDR3aa: CASSLSQGAYEQYF
CDR3nt: TGTGCCAGCAGTTTAAGCCAGGGGGCCTACGAGCAGTACTTC

d_gene: TRBD1
abundance: NA
j_gene: TRBJ1-4
len: 15
v_gene: TRBV19
CDR3aa: CASSTPTGEREKLFF
CDR3nt: TGTGCCAGTAGTACCCCGACAGGGGAAAGGGAAAAACTGTTTTTT

d_gene: NA
abundance: NA
j_gene: TRBJ2-6
len: 14
v_gene: TRBV10-3
CDR3aa: CAIGEVTGANVLTF
CDR3nt: TGTGCCATCGGGGAGGTTACTGGGGCCAACGTCCTGACTTTC

d_gene: TRBD1
abundance: NA
j_gene: TRBJ2-7
len: 15
v_gene: TRBV7-2
CDR3aa: CASSFLRTGAGEQYF
CDR3nt: TGTGCCAGCAGCTTCCTTCGGACAGGGGCCGGCGAGCAGTACTTC

d_gene: TRBD1
abundance: NA
j_gene: TRBJ2-3
len: 15
v_gene: TRBV19
CDR3aa: CASNPGTETTYTQYF
CDR3nt: TGTGCCAGTAATCCCGGGACAGAGACTACATATACGCAGTATTTT

d_gene: TRBD1
abundance: NA
j_gene: TRBJ2-7
len: 17
v_gene: TRBV5-1
CDR3aa: CASSGTGGMPVAYEQYF
CDR3nt: TGCGCCAGCTCCGGGACAGGGGGCATGCCTGTCGCTTACGAGCAGTACTTC

d_gene: NA
abundance: NA
j_gene: TRBJ1-2
len: 13
v_gene: TRBV28
CDR3aa: CASSPVVSRGYTF
CDR3nt: TGTGCCAGCAGCCCCGTGGTCTCGCGGGGCTACACCTTC

d_gene: NA
abundance: NA
j_gene: TRBJ1-4
len: 16
v_gene: TRBV7-9
CDR3aa: CASSYRDEGRVEKLFF
CDR3nt: TGTGCCAGCAGCTACCGAGACGAAGGGCGGGTTGAAAAACTGTTTTTT

d_gene: NA
abundance: NA
j_gene: TRBJ2-1
len: 15
v_gene: TRBV29-1
CDR3aa: CSVPRGGRLYNEQFF
CDR3nt: TGCAGCGTTCCCAGGGGAGGGCGCCTATACAATGAGCAGTTCTTC

d_gene: NA
abundance: NA
j_gene: TRBJ2-7
len: 15
v_gene: TRBV28
CDR3aa: CASSFLTAGRGEQYF
CDR3nt: TGTGCCAGCAGTTTTCTTACCGCCGGACGGGGGGAGCAGTACTTC

d_gene: NA
abundance: NA
j_gene: TRBJ1-1
len: 13
v_gene: TRBV7-2
CDR3aa: CASSLTYRDEAFF
CDR3nt: TGTGCCAGCAGCTTAACTTACAGGGATGAAGCTTTCTTT

d_gene: TRBD1
abundance: NA
j_gene: TRBJ2-7
len: 14
v_gene: TRBV6-6
CDR3aa: CASRPRQGAYEQYF
CDR3nt: TGTGCCAGCAGACCCAGACAGGGGGCCTACGAGCAGTACTTC

d_gene: NA
abundance: NA
j_gene: TRBJ2-3
len: 14
v_gene: TRBV2
CDR3aa: CARGASGALDTQYF
CDR3nt: TGTGCCAGGGGGGCCAGCGGGGCTCTGGATACGCAGTATTTT